The present TCR beta chain was sequenced within a study of CD8 T cells in ankylosing spondylitis. Trimming removed 5 bases from V and 0 bases from J, with 8 bases in between. The CDR3 extends over 14 amino acids. Germline V gene lookup returns CDR1 SGHRS and CDR2 YFSETQ. TCRdb recomputed calls from the 5' RACE reads with MiXCR, one row per CDR3 protein. The profile shows a few hundred thousand distinct CDR3 sequences, approximately 22% of them singletons. V usage is TRBV5-1 and J usage is TRBJ2-2; D may correspond to TRBD1 or TRBD2 (5 bases each). This TCR was recovered from a male donor with ankylosing spondylitis or in good health (not recorded which). Sequencing used blood, either unsorted or a sorted T cell fraction (not recorded which). The CDR3 region has the DNA TGCGCCAGCAGGGGGGAATCGAACACCGGGGAGCTGTTTTTT. Its translation: CASRGESNTGELFF.